These 10 T cell receptor beta chains were all obtained from the same sample, sequenced in a study of beta chain features in type 1 diabetes. Study-wide results and limits: Moderately but significantly shorter TCRB CDR3s were found in Type 1 diabetes patients in all four CD4+ subsets.

Of the isolated RNA, all was reverse transcribed, and so the sequenced material was expressed TCRB transcripts. The data were produced by immunoSEQ multiplex PCR, yet TCRdb's version contains in-frame clones alone and is incomplete. The sample has about 640,000 clones, 9.5% to 15% seen once. These receptors lack a known antigen. The sample was naive CD4+ T cells from blood. These receptors all stem from a man aged 30 to 45 with type 1 diabetes.

The genes are TRBV9 and TRBJ2-5, with TRBD1 identical over 10 bases. CDR1 and CDR2 from the germline V gene are SGDLS and YYNGEE. After removal of 4 bases from V and 7 bases from J, the junction contained 10 bases not matched to a gene. The CDR3 is made up of 15 amino acids. The CDR3 is CASSHSGTGDGTQYF. In DNA, the CDR3 is TGTGCCAGCAGCCATTCAGGGACAGGGGATGGGACCCAGTACTTC.

The V call is TRBV10-3, the J call TRBJ2-3; perhaps TRBD2 as D (6 bases). V gave up 3 bases and J gave up 4 bases, with 14 bases separating them. Germline lookup yields CDR1 ENHRY and CDR2 SYGVKD. The CDR3 is 15 amino acids. The DNA of the CDR3 is TGTGCCATCAGTGATCAAAAGCGGGCCCCAGATACGCAGTATTTT. The encoded protein is CAISDQKRAPDTQYF.

This clone has more than one count but fewer than ten. The gene calls are TRBV6-5 and TRBJ2-7; D is ambiguous. The CDR3 totals 15 residues. Germline V CDR1 and CDR2: MNHEY, SVGAGI. V dropped 0 bases and J dropped 3 bases, with 12 bases sitting between them. The CDR3 here is CASSYSHGRLYEQYF. As DNA, the CDR3 is TGTGCCAGCAGTTACTCGCACGGGCGCCTCTACGAGCAGTACTTC.

This clone was observed a handful of times. This sequence joins TRBV6-1 and TRBJ1-2; 9 positions agree with TRBD1. Germline V CDR1 and CDR2: MNHNS, SASEGT. V shed 4 bases, J shed 0 bases, and the junction held 6 bases outside the gene matches. The CDR3 spans 16 residues. The DNA of the CDR3 is TGTGCCAGCAGTGCCGTGGGACAGGGACCTAACTATGGCTACACCTTC. This gives the protein CASSAVGQGPNYGYTF.

Only a few counts were recorded for this clone. The chain employs TRBV5-6 and TRBJ2-1; tentatively, D is TRBD1 (5 bases). The CDR3 loop spans 15 amino acids. Germline CDR1 SGHDT, CDR2 YYEEEE. V lost 3 bases and J 4 bases, leaving 14 bases between the germline ends. CDR3 DNA: TGTGCCAGCAGCTCCAGGGTAGGAATATACAATGAGCAGTTCTTC. This gives the protein CASSSRVGIYNEQFF. Variable domain in full (rest from reference TRBV5-6 and TRBJ2-1): DAGVTQSPTHLIKTRGQQVTLRCSPKSGHDTVSWYQQALGQGPQFIFQYYEEEERQRGNFPDRFSGHQFPNYSSELNVNALLLGDSALYLCASSSRVGIYNEQFFGPGTRLTVL.

J is TRBJ2-3 and V is TRBV5-1; 11 bases fit TRBD2. V shed 2 bases and J 2 bases; nucleotides not matched to a gene: 7. Germline V gene data show CDR1 as SGHRS and CDR2 as YFSETQ. The CDR3 loop spans 17 amino acids. The CDR3 DNA reads as TGCGCCAGCAGCTTAGAAGGGACTAGCGGCCACACAGATACGCAGTATTTT. The encoded protein is CASSLEGTSGHTDTQYF.

Here the CDR3 DNA reads TGTGCCAGCAGCGGGACAGGGGGACCGTCTGGGGCCAACGTCCTGACTTTC. This encodes CASSGTGGPSGANVLTF. The J gene is TRBJ2-6, the V gene TRBV5-6; TRBD1 matches at 11 bases. The length of the CDR3 is 17 residues. Per germline, CDR1 SGHDT and CDR2 YYEEEE. V lost 4 bases, J lost 1 base, and 4 bases stayed unmatched.

This chain joins TRBV18 and TRBJ2-5, with D uncertain. CDR3 length: 14 amino acids. CDR1 is KGHSH, CDR2 LQKENI, per germline. Trimming removed 2 bases from V and 2 bases from J, with 9 bases in between. In nucleotides, the CDR3 is TGTGCCAGCTCACCAAGACGCCAGCAAGAGACCCAGTACTTC. This translates into CASSPRRQQETQYF.

A few counts support this clone. The chain recombines TRBV7-9 with TRBJ2-3; D is ambiguous. Trimming took off 5 bases at V and 10 bases at J, with 13 bases between the two ends. Germline V gene data show CDR1 as SEHNR and CDR2 as FQNEAQ (reference sequence). CDR3 size: 12 residues. The CDR3 region is CASSSPTLAQYF. The CDR3 nucleotides are TGTGCCAGCAGCAGTCCAACCTTGGCGCAGTATTTT.

This clone was counted a few times. V gene TRBV29-1 combines with J gene TRBJ1-5; no clear D gene. Germline V gene lookup returns CDR1 SQVTM and CDR2 ANQGSEA. The CDR3 loop spans 12 amino acids. Trimming pared 7 bases from V and 2 bases from J, leaving 9 bases between. The CDR3 protein is CSAVIGNQPQHF. DNA of the CDR3: TGCAGCGCCGTGATAGGCAATCAGCCCCAGCATTTT.